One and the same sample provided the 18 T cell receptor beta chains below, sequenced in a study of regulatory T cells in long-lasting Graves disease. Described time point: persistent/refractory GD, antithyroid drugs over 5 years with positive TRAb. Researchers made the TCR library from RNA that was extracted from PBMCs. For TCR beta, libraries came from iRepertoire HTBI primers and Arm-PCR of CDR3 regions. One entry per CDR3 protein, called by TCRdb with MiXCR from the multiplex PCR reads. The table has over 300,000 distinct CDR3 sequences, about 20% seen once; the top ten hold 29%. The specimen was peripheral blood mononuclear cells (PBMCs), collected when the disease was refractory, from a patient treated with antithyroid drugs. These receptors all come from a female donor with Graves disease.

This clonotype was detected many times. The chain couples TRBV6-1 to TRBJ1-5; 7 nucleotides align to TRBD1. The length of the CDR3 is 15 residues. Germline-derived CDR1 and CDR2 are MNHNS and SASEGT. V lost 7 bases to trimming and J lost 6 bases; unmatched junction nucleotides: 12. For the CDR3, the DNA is TGTGCCAGCATGAAACAGGGGTCAGGGGGTCAGCCCCAGCATTTT. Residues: CASMKQGSGGQPQHF.

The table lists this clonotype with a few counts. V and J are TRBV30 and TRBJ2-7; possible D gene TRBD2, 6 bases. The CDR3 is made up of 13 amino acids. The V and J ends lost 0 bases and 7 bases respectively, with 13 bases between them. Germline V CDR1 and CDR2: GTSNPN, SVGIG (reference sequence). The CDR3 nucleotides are TGTGCCTGGAGTGTACTGGAGGGGACGGAGCAGTACTTC. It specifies CAWSVLEGTEQYF.

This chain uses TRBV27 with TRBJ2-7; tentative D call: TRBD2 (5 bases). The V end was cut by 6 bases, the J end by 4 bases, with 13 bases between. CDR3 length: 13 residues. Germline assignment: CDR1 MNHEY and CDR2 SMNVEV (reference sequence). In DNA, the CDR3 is TGTGCCAGCAGCAGAGGGAAGGCGTACGAGCAGTACTTC. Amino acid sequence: CASSRGKAYEQYF.

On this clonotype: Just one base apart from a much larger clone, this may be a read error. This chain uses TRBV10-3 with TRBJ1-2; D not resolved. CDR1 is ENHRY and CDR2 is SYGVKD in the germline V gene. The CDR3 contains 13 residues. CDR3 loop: CATGQDSNYGYAF. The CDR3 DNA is TGTGCCACCGGCCAGGATTCTAACTATGGCTACGCCTTC.

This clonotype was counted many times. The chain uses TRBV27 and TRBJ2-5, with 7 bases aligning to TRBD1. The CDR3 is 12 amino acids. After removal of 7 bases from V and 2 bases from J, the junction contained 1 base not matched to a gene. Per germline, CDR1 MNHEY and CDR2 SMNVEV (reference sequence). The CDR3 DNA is TGTGCCAGCATGGACAGGCAAGAGACCCAGTACTTC. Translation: CASMDRQETQYF.

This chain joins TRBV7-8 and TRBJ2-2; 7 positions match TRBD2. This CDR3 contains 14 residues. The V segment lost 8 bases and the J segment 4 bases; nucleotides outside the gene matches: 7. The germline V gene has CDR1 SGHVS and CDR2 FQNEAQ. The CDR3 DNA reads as TGTGCCAGCCGTAGCGGGTTCTTCACCGGGGAGCTGTTTTTT. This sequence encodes CASRSGFFTGELFF.

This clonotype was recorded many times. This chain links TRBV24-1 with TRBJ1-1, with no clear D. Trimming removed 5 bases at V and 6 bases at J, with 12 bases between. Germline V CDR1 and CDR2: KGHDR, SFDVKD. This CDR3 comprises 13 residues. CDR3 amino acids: CATSGATGPEAFF. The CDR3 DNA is TGTGCCACCAGTGGAGCAACCGGCCCTGAAGCTTTCTTT.

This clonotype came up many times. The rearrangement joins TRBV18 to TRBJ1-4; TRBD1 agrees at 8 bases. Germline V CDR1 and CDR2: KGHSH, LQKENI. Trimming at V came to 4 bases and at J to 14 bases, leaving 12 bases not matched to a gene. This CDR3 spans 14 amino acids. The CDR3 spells CASSQMTGEEWLFF. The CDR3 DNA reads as TGTGCCAGCTCACAAATGACAGGGGAGGAGTGGCTGTTTTTT.

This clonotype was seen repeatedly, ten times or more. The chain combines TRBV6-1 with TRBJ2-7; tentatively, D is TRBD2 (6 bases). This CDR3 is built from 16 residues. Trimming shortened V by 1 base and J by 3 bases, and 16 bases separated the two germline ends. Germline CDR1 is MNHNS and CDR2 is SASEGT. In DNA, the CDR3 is TGTGCCAGCAGTGAAGGCCTTACTAGCCTTTACTACGAGCAGTACTTC. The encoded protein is CASSEGLTSLYYEQYF.

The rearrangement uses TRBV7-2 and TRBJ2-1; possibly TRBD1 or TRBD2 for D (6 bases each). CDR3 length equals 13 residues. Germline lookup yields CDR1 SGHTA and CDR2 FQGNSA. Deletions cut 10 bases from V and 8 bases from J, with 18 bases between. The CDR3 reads CANFLGGPYEQFF. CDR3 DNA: TGTGCCAACTTTCTGGGGGGCCCCTATGAGCAGTTCTTC.

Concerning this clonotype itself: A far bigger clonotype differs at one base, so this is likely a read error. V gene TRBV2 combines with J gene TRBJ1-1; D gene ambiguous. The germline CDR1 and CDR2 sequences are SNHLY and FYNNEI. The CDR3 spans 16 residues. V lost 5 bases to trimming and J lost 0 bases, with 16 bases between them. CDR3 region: CASSSDLRQLNTEAFF. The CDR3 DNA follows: TGTGCCAGCAGTTCGGACCTCCGACAACTGAACACTGAAGCTTTCTTT.

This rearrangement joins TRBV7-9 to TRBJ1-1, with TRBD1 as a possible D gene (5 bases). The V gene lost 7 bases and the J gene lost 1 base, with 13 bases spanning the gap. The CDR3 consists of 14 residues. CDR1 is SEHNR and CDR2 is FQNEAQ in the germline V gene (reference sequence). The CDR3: CASTPTAANTEAFF. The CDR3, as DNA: TGTGCCAGCACCCCGACAGCTGCGAACACTGAAGCTTTCTTT.

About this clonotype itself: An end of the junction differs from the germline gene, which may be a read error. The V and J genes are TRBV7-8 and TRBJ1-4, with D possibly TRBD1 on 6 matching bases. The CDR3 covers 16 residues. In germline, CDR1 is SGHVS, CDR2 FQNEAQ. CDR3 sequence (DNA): TGTACCAGCAGCTCTAGGGGGGGGTCAACTAATGAAAAACTGTTTTTT. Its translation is CTSSSRGGSTNEKLFF.

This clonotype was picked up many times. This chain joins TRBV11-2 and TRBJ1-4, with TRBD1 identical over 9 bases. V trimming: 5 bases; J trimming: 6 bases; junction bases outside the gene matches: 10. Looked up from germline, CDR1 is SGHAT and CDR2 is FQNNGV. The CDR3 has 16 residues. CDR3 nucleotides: TGTGCCAGCAGCCATTGGGGGACAGGGTGGGATGAAAAACTGTTTTTT. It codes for CASSHWGTGWDEKLFF. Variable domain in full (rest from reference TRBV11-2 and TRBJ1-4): EAGVAQSPRYKIIEKRQSVAFWCNPISGHATLYWYQQILGQGPKLLIQFQNNGVVDDSQLPKDRFSAERLKGVDSTLKIQPAKLEDSAVYLCASSHWGTGWDEKLFFGSGTQLSVL.

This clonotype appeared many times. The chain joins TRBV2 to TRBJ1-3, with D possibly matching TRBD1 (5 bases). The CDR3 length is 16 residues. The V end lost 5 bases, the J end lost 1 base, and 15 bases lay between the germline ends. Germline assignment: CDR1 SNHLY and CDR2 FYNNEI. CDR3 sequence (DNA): TGTGCCAGCAGTCAGCGGGGACGTGTTTCTGGAAACACCATATATTTT. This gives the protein CASSQRGRVSGNTIYF. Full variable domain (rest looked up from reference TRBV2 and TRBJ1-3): EPEVTQTPSHQVTQMGQEVILRCVPISNHLYFYWYRQILGQKVEFLVSFYNNEISEKSEIFDDQFSVERPDGSNFTLKIRSTKLEDSAMYFCASSQRGRVSGNTIYFGEGSWLTVV.

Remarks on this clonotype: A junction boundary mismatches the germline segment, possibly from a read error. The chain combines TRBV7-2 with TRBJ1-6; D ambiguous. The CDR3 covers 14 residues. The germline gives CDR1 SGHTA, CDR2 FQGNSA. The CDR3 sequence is CAGSLIDIVSPLHF. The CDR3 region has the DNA TGTGCCGGCAGCTTAATCGATATCGTTTCACCCCTCCACTTT.

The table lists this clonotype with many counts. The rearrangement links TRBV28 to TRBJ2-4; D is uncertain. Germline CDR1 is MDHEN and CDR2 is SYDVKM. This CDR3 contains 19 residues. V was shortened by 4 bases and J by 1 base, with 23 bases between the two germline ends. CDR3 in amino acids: CASSSSENGDKRAKNIQYF. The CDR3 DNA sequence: TGTGCCAGCAGTTCCTCAGAAAACGGCGATAAAAGGGCCAAAAACATTCAGTACTTC.

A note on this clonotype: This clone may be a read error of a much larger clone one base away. The CDR3 sequence is CASRDTGTNYGYAF. The CDR3 DNA reads as TGTGCCAGCAGGGACACCGGGACCAACTATGGCTACGCCTTC. The chain joins TRBV6-2 or TRBV6-3 to TRBJ1-2; a weak D match, TRBD1 (5 bases). Germline V lookup: CDR1 MNHEY, CDR2 SVGEGT. The CDR3 extends over 14 amino acids.